These 9 T cell receptor beta chains were sequenced from one sample in a study of early T cells in non-severe SARS-CoV-2 infection. One entry per CDR3 protein results from TCRdb running MiXCR on the 5' RACE reads. The sample records about 69,000 distinct CDR3 sequences, about an eighth being singletons. Source: whole blood, taken at baseline. These receptor sequences come from an adult who was a healthcare worker with PCR-confirmed SARS-CoV-2 infection or an uninfected control (not recorded which).

The chain has TRBV24-1 and TRBJ2-7; 11 nucleotides align to TRBD1. Unmatched junction bases numbered 9, after V lost 4 bases and J lost 5 bases. The CDR3 runs 16 residues. Germline CDR1 is KGHDR and CDR2 is SFDVKD. The CDR3 loop reads CATSDSRTGGPDEQYF. CDR3 coding DNA: TGTGCCACCAGTGACTCTAGGACAGGGGGCCCCGACGAGCAGTACTTC.

This clonotype was observed at least ten times. This chain joins TRBV5-5 and TRBJ1-5, with D perhaps TRBD1 (5 bases). The V and J ends lost 4 bases and 2 bases respectively, with 7 bases between them. This CDR3 has 13 amino acids. Germline V gene lookup returns CDR1 SGHKS and CDR2 YYEKEE (reference sequence). This chain's CDR3 is CASSPQGNQPQHF. The CDR3 nucleotides read TGTGCCAGCAGCCCACAGGGCAATCAGCCCCAGCATTTT. The complete variable domain, with remaining parts taken from reference TRBV5-5 and TRBJ1-5, reads DAGVTQSPTHLIKTRGQQVTLRCSPISGHKSVSWYQQVLGQGPQFIFQYYEKEERGRGNFPDRFSARQFPNYSSELNVNALLLGDSALYLCASSPQGNQPQHFGDGTRLSIL.

CDR3 residues: CASSQVAGTGVSFGNTIYF. In DNA form, the CDR3 reads TGCGCCAGCAGCCAAGTAGCCGGGACAGGGGTATCCTTCGGAAACACCATATATTTT. This chain uses TRBV4-3 with TRBJ1-3; 10 bases line up with TRBD1. V was clipped by 1 base and J by 4 bases; unmatched bases: 13. This CDR3 has 19 amino acids. The germline gives CDR1 LGHNA, CDR2 YSLEER.

This clonotype was counted ten times or more. The chain combines TRBV18 with TRBJ2-5; tentatively, D is TRBD2 (5 bases). The CDR3 covers 15 residues. In germline, CDR1 is KGHSH, CDR2 LQKENI. Deletions cut 0 bases from V and 5 bases from J, with 13 bases between. CDR3 sequence reads: CASSPPSGGGETQYF. The CDR3 nucleotides are TGTGCCAGCTCACCACCGTCAGGCGGCGGGGAGACCCAGTACTTC.

This clonotype has a handful of counts. V usage is TRBV19 and J usage is TRBJ2-1; 14 nucleotides line up with TRBD2. The CDR3 length is 15 residues. The J segment lost 7 bases and the V segment lost 9 bases, leaving 8 bases of the junction unmatched. Germline V gene data show CDR1 as LNHDA and CDR2 as SQIVND (reference sequence). DNA of the CDR3: TGTGCCAGCGGGACTAGCGGGGGCCTGTGGAATGAGCAGTTCTTC. Translated: CASGTSGGLWNEQFF.

In this sample, this clonotype turned up many times. The chain links TRBV29-1 to TRBJ1-3, with a possible D match to TRBD1 (5 bases). Trimming removed 2 bases from V and 1 base from J, with 9 bases in between. Germline V gene sequence: CDR1 SQVTM, CDR2 ANQGSEA. The CDR3 has 14 residues. The CDR3 reads CSVERGLSGNTIYF. The CDR3 bases are TGCAGCGTTGAAAGGGGACTGTCTGGAAACACCATATATTTT.

This clonotype showed up just a few times. The rearrangement uses TRBV7-9 and TRBJ1-2; TRBD1 matches 10 bases. Germline trimming cut 0 bases from V and 8 bases from J; bases unmatched to any gene: 6. The CDR3 runs 15 residues. CDR1 is SEHNR and CDR2 is FQNEAQ in the germline V gene (reference sequence). This chain's CDR3 is CASSLATGGAAGYTF. The CDR3 DNA reads TGTGCCAGCAGCTTAGCGACAGGGGGCGCAGCCGGCTACACCTTC.

The J gene is TRBJ1-5, the V gene TRBV29-1; TRBD1 agrees at 7 bases. From germline, CDR1 is SQVTM and CDR2 ANQGSEA. The CDR3 has 13 residues. Germline trimming cut 6 bases from V and 7 bases from J; bases unmatched to any gene: 9. The CDR3 loop reads CSVGGGSGQPQHF. In nucleotides, the CDR3 is TGCAGCGTAGGAGGGGGCTCGGGACAGCCCCAGCATTTT.

The V gene is TRBV11-2, the J gene TRBJ1-1, with D possibly matching TRBD1 (6 bases). Germline loops: CDR1 SGHAT, CDR2 FQNNGV. CDR3 size: 15 residues. V was clipped by 5 bases and J by 1 base, with 14 bases between them. CDR3 sequence (DNA): TGTGCCAGCAGCATCGCCGGGGGGCAGAACACTGAAGCTTTCTTT. The encoded protein is CASSIAGGQNTEAFF.